This T cell receptor (beta chain) was identified in a study of blood T cell repertoires in COVID-19. On the study more broadly: Collection of acute and convalescent COVID-19 samples took place in the United States, Italy and Spain. T cells, B-cell-depleted T cells, or PBMCs supplied cDNA or gDNA.

Unmatched junction bases numbered 8, after V lost 5 bases and J lost 7 bases. From germline, CDR1 is SGHVS and CDR2 FQNEAQ. The CDR3 has 15 amino acids. Profiled with immunoSEQ multiplex PCR; TCRdb holds only in-frame clones, not every one. Of about 160,000 clones in the sample, 85% were seen once. This clonotype was sampled from a man aged 35 to 55 with acute or convalescent COVID-19. This chain uses TRBV7-8 with TRBJ1-6; TRBD1 agrees at 7 bases. Sequencing was performed on peripheral blood. This chain's CDR3 is CASSPEGQQNSPLHF. The CDR3 DNA follows: TGTGCCAGCAGCCCGGAGGGACAGCAGAATTCACCCCTCCACTTT.